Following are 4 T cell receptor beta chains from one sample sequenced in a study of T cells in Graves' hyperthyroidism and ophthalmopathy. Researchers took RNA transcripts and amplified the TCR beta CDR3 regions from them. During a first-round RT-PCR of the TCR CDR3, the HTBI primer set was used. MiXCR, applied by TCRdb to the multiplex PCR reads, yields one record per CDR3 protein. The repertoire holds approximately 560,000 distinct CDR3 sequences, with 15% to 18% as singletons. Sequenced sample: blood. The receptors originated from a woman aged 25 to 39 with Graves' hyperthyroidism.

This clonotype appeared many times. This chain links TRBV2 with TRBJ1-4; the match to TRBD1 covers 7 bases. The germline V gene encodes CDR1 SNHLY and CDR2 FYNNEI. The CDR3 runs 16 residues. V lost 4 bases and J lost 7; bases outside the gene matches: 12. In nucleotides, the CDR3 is TGTGCCAGCAGTGGGGGTTTGACAGGGTTGGGTGAAAAACTGTTTTTT. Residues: CASSGGLTGLGEKLFF.

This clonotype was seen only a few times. The CDR3 loop reads CASSRSSGPYNEQFF. The DNA for the CDR3 is TGTGCCAGCAGTAGGTCTAGCGGGCCCTACAATGAGCAGTTCTTC. V and J are TRBV6-1 and TRBJ2-1; 8 bases line up with TRBD2. The CDR3 contains 15 residues. With V trimmed by 5 bases and J by 2 bases, 5 bases remained unmatched. The germline V gene encodes CDR1 MNHNS and CDR2 SASEGT.

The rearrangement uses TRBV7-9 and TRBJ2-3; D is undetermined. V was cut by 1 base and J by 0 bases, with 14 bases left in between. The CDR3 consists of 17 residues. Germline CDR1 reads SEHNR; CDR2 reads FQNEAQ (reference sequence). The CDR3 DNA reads TGTGCCAGCAGCTTAGGGTTCGGCAGGCGGAGCACAGATACGCAGTATTTT. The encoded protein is CASSLGFGRRSTDTQYF.

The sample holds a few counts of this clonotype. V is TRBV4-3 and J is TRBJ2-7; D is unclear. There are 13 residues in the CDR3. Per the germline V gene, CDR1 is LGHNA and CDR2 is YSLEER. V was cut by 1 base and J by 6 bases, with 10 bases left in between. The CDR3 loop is CASSQVLGSEQYF. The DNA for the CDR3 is TGCGCCAGCAGCCAAGTTCTGGGGTCCGAGCAGTACTTC.